A single sample is the source of the 26 T cell receptor beta chains below, sequenced in a study of blood T cell repertoires in COVID-19. Assay used: immunoSEQ multiplex PCR; TCRdb lists only in-frame clones, some missing. Counted here are a few hundred thousand clones, approximately 90% occurring once; the ten biggest clones make up over 3.5%. Sequencing input: peripheral blood. Receptor source: a woman between 40 and 50 years old with acute or convalescent COVID-19.

The chain uses TRBV6-5 and TRBJ2-2, with a tentative D call TRBD2 (6 bases). Germline V lookup: CDR1 MNHEY, CDR2 SVGAGI. Trimming took off 6 bases at V and 7 bases at J, with 12 bases between the two ends. This CDR3 has 13 amino acids. The CDR3 reads CASSPRGGGELFF. In DNA form, the CDR3 reads TGTGCCAGCAGCCCGAGGGGAGGCGGGGAGCTGTTTTTT.

This sequence joins TRBV9 and TRBJ1-4; 9 nucleotides line up with TRBD1. V lost 3 bases to trimming and J lost 8 bases; unmatched junction nucleotides: 5. CDR3 length: 14 amino acids. Germline V CDR1 and CDR2: SGDLS, YYNGEE. CDR3 DNA sequence: TGTGCCAGCAGCGGGGACAGGGTAGGGGAAAAACTGTTTTTT. Translated: CASSGDRVGEKLFF.

V gene TRBV27 combines with J gene TRBJ1-2; D might be TRBD1 (6 bases). Trimming left V 1 base short and J 8 bases short, with 23 bases between. CDR3 size: 17 residues. Looked up from germline, CDR1 is MNHEY and CDR2 is SMNVEV (reference sequence). CDR3 DNA sequence: TGTGCCAGCAGTTTATTAGGCAGGGGTCGCAGTAGTTGGGGCTACACCTTC. Its translation: CASSLLGRGRSSWGYTF.

J is TRBJ1-1 and V is TRBV6-5; D unresolved. This CDR3 has 16 residues. Looked up from germline, CDR1 is MNHEY and CDR2 is SVGAGI. The germline V and J ends were trimmed by 0 bases and 4 bases, with 15 bases remaining between them. CDR3 residues: CASSYSVPLWSTEAFF. The CDR3 DNA sequence: TGTGCCAGCAGTTACTCTGTCCCTCTTTGGAGCACTGAAGCTTTCTTT.

The genes are TRBV19 and TRBJ1-5; 8 bases align to TRBD1. The CDR3 covers 12 residues. Per the germline V gene, CDR1 is LNHDA and CDR2 is SQIVND (reference sequence). Trimming took 7 bases from V and 6 from J; bases not matched to a gene: 2. CDR3 in amino acids: CASTTGGQPQHF. The CDR3 region has the DNA TGTGCCAGTACCACAGGGGGTCAGCCCCAGCATTTT.

V usage is TRBV19 and J usage is TRBJ1-1, with 7 bases identical to TRBD1. This CDR3 is 15 amino acids long. J lost 3 bases, V lost 4 bases, and 8 bases had no gene match. In germline, CDR1 is LNHDA, CDR2 SQIVND (reference sequence). Here the CDR3 reads CASSNRQGLDTEAFF. The CDR3 DNA sequence: TGTGCCAGTAGTAACCGACAGGGTCTGGACACTGAAGCTTTCTTT.

The rearrangement uses TRBV4-1 and TRBJ1-6; D gene uncertain. Trimming cost V 0 bases and J 4 bases, with 13 bases left between them. This CDR3 is built from 17 residues. Germline loops: CDR1 MGHRA, CDR2 YSYEKL. The CDR3 coding sequence is TGCGCCAGCAGCCAAGAAGGAAGTAAGCGTTATAATTCACCCCTCCACTTT. Translated: CASSQEGSKRYNSPLHF.

The chain carries TRBV10-3 and TRBJ1-4; 8 positions agree with TRBD1. Germline V gene sequence: CDR1 ENHRY, CDR2 SYGVKD. The V segment lost 2 bases and the J segment 8 bases; nucleotides outside the gene matches: 7. CDR3 length: 15 residues. The CDR3 bases are TGTGCCATCAGTGAGCTAGGACAGGGTGCCGAAAAACTGTTTTTT. Translated: CAISELGQGAEKLFF.

The J gene is TRBJ1-1, the V gene TRBV29-1; D is unclear. The length of the CDR3 is 13 residues. V was clipped by 8 bases and J by 0 bases, with 13 bases between them. CDR1 is SQVTM and CDR2 is ANQGSEA in the germline V gene. Written as DNA, the CDR3 is TGCAGCATTGTAAGGGAGGTGAACACTGAAGCTTTCTTT. This encodes CSIVREVNTEAFF. Filled out from reference TRBV29-1 and TRBJ1-1, the complete variable domain reads SAVISQKPSRDICQRGTSLTIQCQVDSQVTMMFWYRQQPGQSLTLIATANQGSEATYESGFVIDKFPISRPNLTFSTLTVSNMSPEDSSIYLCSIVREVNTEAFFGQGTRLTVV.

This sequence joins TRBV7-9 and TRBJ2-5, with D possibly being TRBD2 (6 bases). V lost 5 bases and J 4 bases, leaving 14 bases between the germline ends. The CDR3 has 14 residues. Germline CDR1 reads SEHNR; CDR2 reads FQNEAQ (reference sequence). The CDR3, as DNA: TGTGCCAGCAGCCCACGGGGGTGGGGAGAGACCCAGTACTTC. Translation: CASSPRGWGETQYF. Based on the CDR3 plus reference TRBV7-9 and TRBJ2-5, the full variable domain is DTGVSQNPRHKITKRGQNVTFRCDPISEHNRLYWYRQTLGQGPEFLTYFQNEAQLEKSRLLSDRFSAERPKGSFSTLEIQRTEQGDSAMYLCASSPRGWGETQYFGPGTRLLVL.

The chain has TRBV6-5 and TRBJ1-1; 9 nucleotides line up with TRBD1. J was trimmed by 6 bases and V by 7 bases; bases with no gene match: 12. This CDR3 is 15 amino acids long. Germline V lookup: CDR1 MNHEY, CDR2 SVGAGI. CDR3 sequence: CASTPRTGEIPEAFF. The CDR3 DNA reads TGTGCCAGCACCCCCCGGACAGGGGAGATTCCTGAAGCTTTCTTT.

The chain uses TRBV2 and TRBJ1-2, with D maybe TRBD1 (5 bases). Germline CDR1 SNHLY, CDR2 FYNNEI. CDR3 length: 15 residues. The germline V and J ends were trimmed by 6 bases and 4 bases, with 18 bases remaining between them. CDR3 amino acids: CASRLGQGGTYGYTF. The CDR3 DNA sequence: TGTGCCAGCAGGTTGGGGCAGGGCGGAACCTATGGCTACACCTTC.

The chain recombines TRBV21-1 with TRBJ2-1; the table's D gene call, TRBD1, was not cross checked with the DNA. TRBV21-1 counts as a pseudogene. The CDR3 has 18 residues. The DNA of the CDR3 is TGTGCCAGCAGCAAATCGGCCTATTCCGGGACAGGGCCTGGTGAGCAGTTCTTC. Protein product: CASSKSAYSGTGPGEQFF.

Note on this clone: The same CDR3 can be traced to other DNA sequences in this sample. This chain links TRBV6-6 with TRBJ2-7, with 7 nucleotides matching TRBD1. Germline trimming cut 2 bases from V and 2 bases from J; bases unmatched to any gene: 3. Germline lookup yields CDR1 MNHNY and CDR2 SVGAGI (reference sequence). The CDR3 has 14 residues. The CDR3 DNA is TGTGCCAGCAGTTACGGGCAGGGGGCCTACGAGCAGTACGTC. Amino acid sequence: CASSYGQGAYEQYV.

The gene calls are TRBV6-5 and TRBJ2-2; no clear D. The CDR3 totals 14 residues. The V and J ends lost 2 bases and 7 bases respectively, with 11 bases between them. Germline V gives CDR1 MNHEY, CDR2 SVGAGI. Written as DNA, the CDR3 is TGTGCCAGCAGTTACGACTTTCGAGTCGGGGAGCTGTTTTTT. Its translation is CASSYDFRVGELFF.

This sequence joins TRBV19 and TRBJ1-2; the D gene is possibly TRBD1 (5 bases). CDR1 is LNHDA and CDR2 is SQIVND in the germline V gene (reference sequence). CDR3 length equals 17 residues. Trimming stripped 2 bases from V and 3 bases from J, with 19 bases between. The CDR3 loop reads CASSIPARRGGYYGYTF. In DNA form, the CDR3 reads TGTGCCAGTAGTATACCAGCCCGACGGGGGGGTTACTATGGCTACACCTTC.

The genes are TRBV6-5 and TRBJ1-6; tentative D call: TRBD1 (5 bases). This CDR3 is 15 amino acids long. V was cut by 8 bases and J by 0 bases, with 11 bases left in between. Germline V gene lookup returns CDR1 MNHEY and CDR2 SVGAGI. The CDR3 DNA reads as TGTGCCAGCTCCAGGGCCAGCTCCTATAATTCACCCCTCCACTTT. It specifies CASSRASSYNSPLHF.

This chain links TRBV7-9 with TRBJ2-6; 9 bases line up with TRBD1. Germline assignment: CDR1 SEHNR and CDR2 FQNEAQ (reference sequence). V shed 5 bases and J 1 base; nucleotides not matched to a gene: 6. This CDR3 has 17 residues. The CDR3 DNA reads TGTGCCAGCAGCCCCGGGACAGGGAGGTCTGGGGCCAACGTCCTGACTTTC. It codes for CASSPGTGRSGANVLTF.

The sample holds one count of this clone. The chain uses TRBV27 and TRBJ2-3; possibly TRBD2 for D (7 bases). This CDR3 is built from 14 residues. The germline gives CDR1 MNHEY, CDR2 SMNVEV (reference sequence). V was pared by 8 bases and J by 2 bases, with 14 bases between. The CDR3 sequence: CASDGGGHTDTQYF. The CDR3 bases are TGTGCCAGCGATGGGGGGGGCCACACAGATACGCAGTATTTT.

V is TRBV20-1 and J is TRBJ1-2; D is unclear. V lost 6 bases to trimming and J lost 10 bases, with 9 bases between them. The CDR3 spans 9 residues. Germline-derived CDR1 and CDR2 are DFQATT and SNEGSKA (reference sequence). CDR3 bases: TGCAGTGCCCTACCTTACTACACCTTC. Its protein product is CSALPYYTF.

The chain has TRBV5-5 and TRBJ1-1; 7 bases match TRBD1. In germline, CDR1 is SGHKS, CDR2 YYEKEE (reference sequence). J gave up 4 bases and V 4 bases, and 7 bases lay outside the gene matches. CDR3 length: 14 residues. In DNA form, the CDR3 reads TGTGCCAGCAGCAACAGGGGCGGAAGCACTGAAGCTTTCTTT. It encodes CASSNRGGSTEAFF.

The table lists this clone with a count of one. The CDR3 sequence is CASSQPFGQGPIYGYTF. The CDR3 DNA sequence: TGCGCCAGCAGTCAACCCTTTGGACAGGGACCGATCTATGGCTACACCTTC. The J gene is TRBJ1-2, the V gene TRBV23-1; 8 bases fit TRBD1. TRBV23-1 is noted as an ORF with a role that remains uncertain. V shed 2 bases and J 4 bases; nucleotides not matched to a gene: 12. CDR3 size: 17 residues.

The genes are TRBV6-5 and TRBJ2-7; 9 bases are a match to TRBD1. Looked up from germline, CDR1 is MNHEY and CDR2 is SVGAGI. V was clipped by 4 bases and J by 7 bases; unmatched bases: 5. The CDR3 has 13 residues. CDR3 sequence reads: CASSSDRGREQYV. The CDR3 region has the DNA TGTGCCAGCAGTTCGGACAGGGGACGTGAGCAGTACGTC.

The chain links TRBV12-3 or TRBV12-4 to TRBJ1-3, with 9 positions matching TRBD1. J was trimmed by 6 bases and V by 6 bases; bases with no gene match: 3. The CDR3 length is 13 residues. This CDR3 reads CASRRTGENTIYF. As DNA, the CDR3 is TGTGCCAGCAGAAGGACAGGGGAAAACACCATATATTTT.

The chain joins TRBV19 to TRBJ1-6; 7 nucleotides line up with TRBD1. CDR3 length: 14 amino acids. V shed 5 bases and J 6 bases; nucleotides not matched to a gene: 4. CDR1 and CDR2 (germline): LNHDA, SQIVND (reference sequence). The CDR3 loop is CASSLGTVNSPLHF. CDR3 coding DNA: TGTGCCAGTAGTCTCGGGACAGTTAATTCACCCCTCCACTTT.

The chain is built from TRBV5-6 and TRBJ2-3, with 11 bases that match TRBD2. J gave up 4 bases and V 2 bases, and 6 bases lay outside the gene matches. The germline CDR1 and CDR2 sequences are SGHDT and YYEEEE. This CDR3 is built from 16 residues. The CDR3: CASSLLSGGAADTQYF. CDR3 nucleotides: TGTGCCAGCAGCTTACTTAGCGGGGGGGCCGCAGATACGCAGTATTTT.